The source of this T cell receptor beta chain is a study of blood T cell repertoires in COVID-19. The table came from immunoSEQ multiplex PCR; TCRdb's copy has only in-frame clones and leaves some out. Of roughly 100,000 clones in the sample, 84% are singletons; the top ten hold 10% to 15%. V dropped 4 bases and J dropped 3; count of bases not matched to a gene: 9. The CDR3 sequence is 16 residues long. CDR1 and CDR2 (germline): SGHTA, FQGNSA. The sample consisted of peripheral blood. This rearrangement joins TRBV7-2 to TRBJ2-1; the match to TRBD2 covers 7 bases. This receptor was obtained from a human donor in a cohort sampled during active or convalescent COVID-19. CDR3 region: CASSSEGTTDYNEQFF. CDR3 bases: TGTGCCAGCAGCTCGGAAGGGACTACCGACTACAATGAGCAGTTCTTC.